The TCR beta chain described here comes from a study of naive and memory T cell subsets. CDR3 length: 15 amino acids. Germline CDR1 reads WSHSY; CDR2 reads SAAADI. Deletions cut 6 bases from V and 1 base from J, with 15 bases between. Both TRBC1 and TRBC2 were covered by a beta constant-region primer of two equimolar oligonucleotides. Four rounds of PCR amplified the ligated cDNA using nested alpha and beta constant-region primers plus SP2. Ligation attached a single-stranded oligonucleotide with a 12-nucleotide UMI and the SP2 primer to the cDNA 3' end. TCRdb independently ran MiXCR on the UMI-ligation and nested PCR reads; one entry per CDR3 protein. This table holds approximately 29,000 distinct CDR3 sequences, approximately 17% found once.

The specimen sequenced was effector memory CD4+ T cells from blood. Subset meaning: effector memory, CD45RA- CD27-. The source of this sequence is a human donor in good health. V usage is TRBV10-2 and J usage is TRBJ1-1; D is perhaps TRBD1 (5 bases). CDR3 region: CASRGLRGTNTEAFF. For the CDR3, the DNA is TGCGCCAGCAGAGGACTCCGAGGGACGAACACTGAAGCTTTCTTT.